These 18 T cell receptor beta chains share one sample of origin, sequenced in a study of CD8+ T cells in alopecia areata. Sequencing relied on a cDNA template that was reverse transcribed from extracted RNA. Method: immunoSEQ multiplex PCR; TCRdb's copy keeps in-frame clones and lacks some. The table has roughly 130,000 clones, 58% seen once. Sample: CD4+ T cells sorted from blood, taken at week 0. The receptor set was obtained from a human donor with alopecia areata.

This clone has only a few counts. V gene TRBV11-2 combines with J gene TRBJ1-5; D is ambiguous. V lost 5 bases to trimming and J lost 2 bases, with 13 bases between them. Germline V gives CDR1 SGHAT, CDR2 FQNNGV. This CDR3 is built from 15 residues. This CDR3 is CASSEGVGGNQPQHF. The CDR3 DNA is TGTGCCAGCAGCGAGGGAGTGGGAGGCAATCAGCCCCAGCATTTT.

The DNA for the CDR3 is TGTGCCAGCAGTCCGGGTGTTGTGGATACGCAGTATTTT. Protein product: CASSPGVVDTQYF. The chain joins TRBV6-1 to TRBJ2-3; D is unresolved. V shed 5 bases and J shed 6 bases, with 12 bases lying between them. CDR1 is MNHNS and CDR2 is SASEGT in the germline V gene. The CDR3 length is 13 residues.

The chain carries TRBV20-1 and TRBJ1-1; 8 positions match TRBD1. Unmatched junction bases numbered 1, after V lost 6 bases and J lost 4 bases. Germline CDR1 DFQATT, CDR2 SNEGSKA (reference sequence). The CDR3 length is 11 residues. CDR3 sequence reads: CSAGQGTEAFF. The CDR3 DNA sequence: TGCAGTGCCGGACAGGGCACTGAAGCTTTCTTT.

The chain combines TRBV7-9 with TRBJ1-1; D might be TRBD1 (6 bases). The CDR3 length is 15 residues. Germline assignment: CDR1 SEHNR and CDR2 FQNEAQ (reference sequence). The V gene lost 7 bases and the J gene lost 1 base, with 16 bases spanning the gap. This CDR3 is CASIRWGAGNTEAFF. In DNA, the CDR3 is TGTGCCAGCATCCGGTGGGGGGCCGGGAACACTGAAGCTTTCTTT.

V and J are TRBV7-2 and TRBJ2-7; 12 nucleotides line up with TRBD2. The CDR3 is made up of 14 amino acids. The V and J ends lost 6 bases and 7 bases, in that order; junction bases with no gene match: 7. CDR1 SGHTA and CDR2 FQGNSA come from the germline V gene. CDR3 sequence (DNA): TGTGCCAGCAGTCCCGTCCTAGCGGGAGGGGAGCAGTACTTC. This codes for CASSPVLAGGEQYF.

This chain links TRBV6-5 with TRBJ2-1; D ambiguous. Germline CDR1 is MNHEY and CDR2 is SVGAGI. The CDR3 length is 11 residues. The ends were cut back, 5 bases at V and 6 bases at J, with 5 bases in the middle. CDR3 sequence reads: CASSRFNEQFF. The CDR3 region has the DNA TGTGCCAGCAGTAGGTTCAATGAGCAGTTCTTC.

This clone was detected only a few times. The genes are TRBV7-2 and TRBJ1-5, with D unresolved. V was clipped by 2 bases and J by 7 bases, with 6 bases between them. The CDR3 spans 12 residues. Per the germline V gene, CDR1 is SGHTA and CDR2 is FQGNSA. The CDR3 is CASSLTQQPQHF. The CDR3 DNA follows: TGTGCCAGCAGCTTAACACAGCAGCCCCAGCATTTT.

This clone was counted a few times. The V and J genes are TRBV29-1 and TRBJ2-4, with TRBD1 matching over 8 bases. This CDR3 is built from 12 residues. J lost 6 bases, V lost 4 bases, and 2 bases had no gene match. The V gene's germline CDR1 is SQVTM and CDR2 ANQGSEA. The CDR3 region is CSVAGGVNIQYF. The CDR3 nucleotides read TGCAGCGTTGCAGGGGGCGTAAACATTCAGTACTTC.

This clone was observed a single time. The CDR3 coding sequence is TGCGCCAGCAGCCAAAGACTAGCGGGAGGGGATATAGGGTACAATGAGCAGTTCTTC. Its protein product is CASSQRLAGGDIGYNEQFF. V usage is TRBV4-3 and J usage is TRBJ2-1, with 14 bases identical to TRBD2. CDR3 length equals 19 residues. Trimming removed 2 bases from V and 4 bases from J; junction bases left unmatched: 10. Germline loops: CDR1 LGHNA, CDR2 YSLEER.

V and J are TRBV18 and TRBJ1-5, with D uncertain. Germline assignment: CDR1 KGHSH and CDR2 LQKENI. There are 14 residues in the CDR3. The V end lost 8 bases, the J end lost 6 bases, and 17 bases lay between the germline ends. CDR3 sequence (DNA): TGTGCCAGCGCAAGGACTGCCGCTGCTCAGCCCCAGCATTTT. Residues: CASARTAAAQPQHF.

The chain employs TRBV7-9 and TRBJ2-1, with D possibly being TRBD1 or TRBD2 (5 bases each). This CDR3 comprises 15 residues. Trimming shortened V by 0 bases and J by 5 bases, and 11 bases separated the two germline ends. The V gene's germline CDR1 is SEHNR and CDR2 FQNEAQ (reference sequence). In DNA, the CDR3 is TGTGCCAGCAGCTTAGCCGGGACGGTGAACAATGAGCAGTTCTTC. Its protein is CASSLAGTVNNEQFF.

The V call is TRBV7-2, the J call TRBJ1-5; 7 nucleotides line up with TRBD1. There are 14 residues in the CDR3. The V segment lost 5 bases and the J segment 9 bases; nucleotides outside the gene matches: 10. CDR1 SGHTA and CDR2 FQGNSA come from the germline V gene. Here the CDR3 DNA reads TGTGCCAGCAGCCCAGGACAGGCGGTACCGCCCCAGCATTTT. It is translated as CASSPGQAVPPQHF. Full variable domain (missing parts from reference TRBV7-2 and TRBJ1-5): GAGVSQSPSNKVTEKGKDVELRCDPISGHTALYWYRQSLGQGLEFLIYFQGNSAPDKSGLPSDRFSAERTGGSVSTLTIQRTQQEDSAVYLCASSPGQAVPPQHFGDGTRLSIL.

This clone was observed a few times. The rearrangement joins TRBV7-2 to TRBJ2-7; 7 bases align to TRBD2. CDR1 is SGHTA, CDR2 FQGNSA, per germline. The V segment lost 5 bases and the J segment 1 base; nucleotides outside the gene matches: 8. The CDR3 is made up of 15 amino acids. The CDR3: CASSTPLAFSYEQYF. CDR3 DNA: TGTGCCAGCAGCACCCCACTAGCGTTTTCCTACGAGCAGTACTTC.

This clone showed up just a few times. The chain couples TRBV7-9 to TRBJ2-2; no clear D gene. The CDR3 contains 17 residues. CDR1 is SEHNR, CDR2 FQNEAQ, per germline (reference sequence). V shed 4 bases and J shed 1 base, with 16 bases lying between them. The CDR3 here is CASSSSRTLLNTGELFF. The CDR3 DNA reads as TGTGCCAGCAGCTCCAGTAGGACGCTACTGAACACCGGGGAGCTGTTTTTT.

This clone was counted only a few times. The chain recombines TRBV6-5 with TRBJ2-1, with 9 bases identical to TRBD2. The trim removed 10 bases at V and 8 bases at J, leaving 9 bases unmatched. Looked up from germline, CDR1 is MNHEY and CDR2 is SVGAGI. CDR3 length equals 13 residues. The chain's CDR3 is CATSGTSLDEQFF. In nucleotides, the CDR3 is TGTGCCACATCCGGGACTAGCCTCGATGAGCAGTTCTTC.

This clone showed up just a few times. This chain uses TRBV28 with TRBJ1-2; TRBD1 matches at 9 bases. Germline loops: CDR1 MDHEN, CDR2 SYDVKM. The CDR3 is made up of 13 amino acids. Unmatched junction bases numbered 8, after V lost 7 bases and J lost 8 bases. In nucleotides, the CDR3 is TGTGCCAGCATCAACAGGGGGCCGCGGGGCTACACCTTC. Protein: CASINRGPRGYTF.

This clone has a single count. This chain connects TRBV11-2 to TRBJ2-1, with 8 bases lining up with TRBD2. Per germline, CDR1 SGHAT and CDR2 FQNNGV. V lost 5 bases, J lost 7 bases, and 10 bases stayed unmatched. This CDR3 comprises 15 residues. This CDR3 is CASSVTGGPHNEQFF. In DNA, the CDR3 is TGTGCCAGCAGCGTCACGGGGGGGCCGCATAATGAGCAGTTCTTC. The full variable domain, with the rest looked up from reference TRBV11-2 and TRBJ2-1, is EAGVAQSPRYKIIEKRQSVAFWCNPISGHATLYWYQQILGQGPKLLIQFQNNGVVDDSQLPKDRFSAERLKGVDSTLKIQPAKLEDSAVYLCASSVTGGPHNEQFFGPGTRLTVL.

The gene calls are TRBV5-6 and TRBJ2-5; D possibly corresponds to TRBD1 (5 bases). The CDR3 spans 16 residues. Deletions cut 3 bases from V and 1 base from J, with 16 bases between. Germline V CDR1 and CDR2: SGHDT, YYEEEE. The chain's CDR3 is CASSSLPNTGQETQYF. The CDR3 region has the DNA TGTGCCAGCAGCTCCCTGCCAAACACAGGCCAAGAGACCCAGTACTTC.